This record looks at one T cell receptor (beta chain) sequence and its context. Its antigen is not known. PCR involved 60 Vbeta and 13 Jbeta primers. Profiling relied on immunoSEQ multiplex PCR, and the TCRdb table lists in-frame clones only, not all of them. In all, the sample yields approximately 200,000 clones. V was clipped by 3 bases and J by 2 bases, with 5 bases between them. The CDR3 sequence is 12 residues long. Germline V gene lookup returns CDR1 ENHRY and CDR2 SYGVKD. These data belong to a study of cytomegalovirus exposure and HLA in healthy donors. Study conclusions and caveats: Certain sequence variants were highly shared and formed a cluster, and this cluster was likely a sequencing artifact.

The chain has TRBV10-3 and TRBJ2-7; no clear D gene. This receptor was identified in a boy between 10 and 17 years old in good health and CMV-seronegative. The specimen sequenced was PBMCs. This CDR3 is CAISDQTYEQYF. The DNA of the CDR3 is TGTGCCATCAGTGATCAAACCTACGAGCAGTACTTC.